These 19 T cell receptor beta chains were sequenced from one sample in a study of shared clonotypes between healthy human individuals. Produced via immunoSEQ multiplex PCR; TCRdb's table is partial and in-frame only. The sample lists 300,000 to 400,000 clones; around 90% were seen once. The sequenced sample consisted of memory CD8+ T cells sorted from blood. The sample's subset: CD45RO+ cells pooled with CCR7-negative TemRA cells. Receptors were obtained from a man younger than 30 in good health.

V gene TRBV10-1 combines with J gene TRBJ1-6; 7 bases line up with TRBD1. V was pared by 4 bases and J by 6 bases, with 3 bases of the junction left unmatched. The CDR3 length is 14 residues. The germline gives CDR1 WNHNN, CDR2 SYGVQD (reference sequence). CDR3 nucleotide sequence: TGCGCCAGCAGTGGACAGGGTCTTAATTCACCCCTCCACTTT. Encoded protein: CASSGQGLNSPLHF.

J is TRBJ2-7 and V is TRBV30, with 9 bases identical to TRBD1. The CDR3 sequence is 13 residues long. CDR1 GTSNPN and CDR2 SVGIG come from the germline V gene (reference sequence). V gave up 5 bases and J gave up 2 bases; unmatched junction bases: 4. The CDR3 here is CAWGTGTAYEQYF. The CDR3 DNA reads TGTGCCTGGGGGACAGGGACCGCCTACGAGCAGTACTTC. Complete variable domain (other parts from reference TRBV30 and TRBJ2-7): SQTIHQWPATLVQPVGSPLSLECTVEGTSNPNLYWYRQAAGRGLQLLFYSVGIGQISSEVPQNLSASRPQDRQFILSSKKLLLSDSGFYLCAWGTGTAYEQYFGPGTRLTVT.

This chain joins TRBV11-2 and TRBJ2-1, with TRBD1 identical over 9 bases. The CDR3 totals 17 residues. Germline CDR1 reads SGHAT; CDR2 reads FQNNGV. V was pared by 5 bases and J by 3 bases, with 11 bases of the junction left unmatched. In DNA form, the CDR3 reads TGTGCCAGCAGCCCTAGCCCGGACAGGGGCAACTACAATGAGCAGTTCTTC. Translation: CASSPSPDRGNYNEQFF.

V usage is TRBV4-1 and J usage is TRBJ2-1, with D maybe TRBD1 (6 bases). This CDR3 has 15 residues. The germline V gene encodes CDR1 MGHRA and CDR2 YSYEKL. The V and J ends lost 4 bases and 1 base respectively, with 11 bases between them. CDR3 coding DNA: TGCGCCAGCAGCCCCGGAAGGGGGTCCTACAATGAGCAGTTCTTC. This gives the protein CASSPGRGSYNEQFF.

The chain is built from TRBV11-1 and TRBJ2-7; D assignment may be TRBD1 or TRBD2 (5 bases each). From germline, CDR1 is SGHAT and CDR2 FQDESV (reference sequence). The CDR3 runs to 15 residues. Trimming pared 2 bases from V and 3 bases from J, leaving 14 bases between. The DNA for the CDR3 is TGTGCCAGCAGCTTACGGGACGGGGCCTACTACGAGCAGTACTTC. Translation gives CASSLRDGAYYEQYF.

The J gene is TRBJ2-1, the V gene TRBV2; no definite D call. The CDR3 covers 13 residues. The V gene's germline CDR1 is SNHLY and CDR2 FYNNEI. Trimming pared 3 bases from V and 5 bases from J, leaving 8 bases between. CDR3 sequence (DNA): TGTGCCAGCAGTGACCGTATCAACAATGAGCAGTTCTTC. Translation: CASSDRINNEQFF. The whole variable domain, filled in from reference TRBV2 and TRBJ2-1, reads EPEVTQTPSHQVTQMGQEVILRCVPISNHLYFYWYRQILGQKVEFLVSFYNNEISEKSEIFDDQFSVERPDGSNFTLKIRSTKLEDSAMYFCASSDRINNEQFFGPGTRLTVL.

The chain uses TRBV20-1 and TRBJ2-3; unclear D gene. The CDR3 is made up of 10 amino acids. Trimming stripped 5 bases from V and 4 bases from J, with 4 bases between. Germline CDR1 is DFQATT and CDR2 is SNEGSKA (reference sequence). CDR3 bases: TGCAGTGCTCACGCAGATACGCAGTATTTT. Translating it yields CSAHADTQYF.

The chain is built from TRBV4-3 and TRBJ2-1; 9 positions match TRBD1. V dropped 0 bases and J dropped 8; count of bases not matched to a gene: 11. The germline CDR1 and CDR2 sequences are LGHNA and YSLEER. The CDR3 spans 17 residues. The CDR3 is CASSQDGGTGSFYEQFF. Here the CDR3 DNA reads TGCGCCAGCAGCCAAGATGGCGGGACAGGGTCTTTCTATGAGCAGTTCTTC.

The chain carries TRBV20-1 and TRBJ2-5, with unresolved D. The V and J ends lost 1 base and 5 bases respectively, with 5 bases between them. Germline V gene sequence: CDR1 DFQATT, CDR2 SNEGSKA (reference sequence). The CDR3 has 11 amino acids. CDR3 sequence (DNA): TGCAGTGCTAGAGGGATGGAGACCCAGTACTTC. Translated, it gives CSARGMETQYF.

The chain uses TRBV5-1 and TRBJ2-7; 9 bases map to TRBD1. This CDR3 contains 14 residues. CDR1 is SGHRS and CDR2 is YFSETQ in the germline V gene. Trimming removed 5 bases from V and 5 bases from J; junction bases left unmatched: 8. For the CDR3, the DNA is TGCGCCAGCAGTTCCGGACAGGGGACGAACGAGCAGTACTTC. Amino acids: CASSSGQGTNEQYF.

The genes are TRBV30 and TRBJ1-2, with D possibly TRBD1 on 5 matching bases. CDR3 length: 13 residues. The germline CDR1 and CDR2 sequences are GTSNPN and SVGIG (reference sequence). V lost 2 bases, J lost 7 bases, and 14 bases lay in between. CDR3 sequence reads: CAWSLGGEGGYTF. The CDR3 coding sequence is TGTGCCTGGAGTCTGGGAGGGGAGGGTGGCTACACCTTC.

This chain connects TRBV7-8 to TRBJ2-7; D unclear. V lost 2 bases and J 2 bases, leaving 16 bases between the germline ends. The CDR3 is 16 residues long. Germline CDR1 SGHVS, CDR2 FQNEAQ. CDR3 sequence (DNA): TGTGCCAGCAGCTTAATGTCTACAGACTTTACCTACGAGCAGTACTTC. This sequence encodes CASSLMSTDFTYEQYF. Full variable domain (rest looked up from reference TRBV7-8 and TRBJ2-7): GAGVSQSPRYKVAKRGQDVALRCDPISGHVSLFWYQQALGQGPEFLTYFQNEAQLDKSGLPSDRFFAERPEGSVSTLKIQRTQQEDSAVYLCASSLMSTDFTYEQYFGPGTRLTVT.

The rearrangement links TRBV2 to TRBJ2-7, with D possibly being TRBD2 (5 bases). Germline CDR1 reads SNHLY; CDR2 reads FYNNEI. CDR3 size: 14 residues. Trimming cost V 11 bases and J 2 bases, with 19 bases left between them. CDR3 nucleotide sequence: TGTGCCCAGCGGAGCCGAGACGGAGCCTACGAGCAGTACTTC. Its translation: CAQRSRDGAYEQYF.

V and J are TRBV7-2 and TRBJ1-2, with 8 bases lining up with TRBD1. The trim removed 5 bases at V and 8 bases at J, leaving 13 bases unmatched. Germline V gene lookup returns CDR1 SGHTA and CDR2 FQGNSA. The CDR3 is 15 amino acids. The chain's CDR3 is CASSPSMTGVDGYTF. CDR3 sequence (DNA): TGTGCCAGCAGCCCATCTATGACAGGGGTGGACGGCTACACCTTC.

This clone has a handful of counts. The CDR3 reads CASSSIKGLREKLFF. Written as DNA, the CDR3 is TGTGCCAGCAGCTCCATTAAAGGACTGCGGGAAAAACTGTTTTTT. V gene TRBV7-8 combines with J gene TRBJ1-4, with no clear D. The V end lost 4 bases, the J end lost 8 bases, and 17 bases lay between the germline ends. This CDR3 spans 15 amino acids. Germline CDR1 and CDR2: SGHVS and FQNEAQ.

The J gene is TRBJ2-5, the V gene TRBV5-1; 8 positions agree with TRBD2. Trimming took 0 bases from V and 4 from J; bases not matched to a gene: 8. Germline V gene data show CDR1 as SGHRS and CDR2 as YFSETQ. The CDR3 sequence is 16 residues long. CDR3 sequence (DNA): TGCGCCAGCAGCTTGGGCCCAGCGGGAGTTGGAGAGACCCAGTACTTC. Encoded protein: CASSLGPAGVGETQYF.

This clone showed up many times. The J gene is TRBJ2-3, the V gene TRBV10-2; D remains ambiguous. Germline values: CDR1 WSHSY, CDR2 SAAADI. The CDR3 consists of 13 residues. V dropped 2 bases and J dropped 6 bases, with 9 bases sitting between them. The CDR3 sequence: CASSEGDSDTQYF. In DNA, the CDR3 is TGCGCCAGCAGTGAGGGTGACTCGGATACGCAGTATTTT.

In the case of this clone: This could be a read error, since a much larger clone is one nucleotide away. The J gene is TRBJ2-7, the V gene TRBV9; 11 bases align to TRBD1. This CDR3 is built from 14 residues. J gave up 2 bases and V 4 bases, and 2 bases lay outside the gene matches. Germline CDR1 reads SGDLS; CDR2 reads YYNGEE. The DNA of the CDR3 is TGTGCCAGCAGCCCGGGACAGGGGGCCTACGAGCAGTACTTC. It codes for CASSPGQGAYEQYF. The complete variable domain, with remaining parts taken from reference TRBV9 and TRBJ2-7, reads DSGVTQTPKHLITATGQRVTLRCSPRSGDLSVYWYQQSLDQGLQFLIQYYNGEERAKGNILERFSAQQFPDLHSELNLSSLELGDSALYFCASSPGQGAYEQYFGPGTRLTVT.

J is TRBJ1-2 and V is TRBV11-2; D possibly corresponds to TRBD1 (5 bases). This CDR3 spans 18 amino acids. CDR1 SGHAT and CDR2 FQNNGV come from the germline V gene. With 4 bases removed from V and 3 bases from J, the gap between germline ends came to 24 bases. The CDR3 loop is CASSSFRDFQRGDYGYTF. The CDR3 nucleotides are TGTGCCAGCAGCTCTTTCCGGGACTTCCAACGAGGGGACTATGGCTACACCTTC.